These 25 T cell receptor beta chains share one sample of origin, sequenced in a study of identical twins. Via MiXCR, TCRdb re-called the 5' RACE reads, giving one row per CDR3 protein. Here the sample spans around 1.7 million distinct CDR3 sequences, about 32% being singletons. Sequencing used cord blood. All receptors come from a newborn girl in good health.

This clonotype was counted between two and nine times. The V gene is TRBV20-1, the J gene TRBJ2-4; tentative D call: TRBD2 (6 bases). Looked up from germline, CDR1 is DFQATT and CDR2 is SNEGSKA (reference sequence). Trimming pared 7 bases from V and 0 bases from J, leaving 10 bases between. The CDR3 spans 13 residues. CDR3 sequence (DNA): TGCAGTGTCTGGGGGGTAGCCAAAAACATTCAGTACTTC. Its translation is CSVWGVAKNIQYF.

The chain carries TRBV20-1 and TRBJ2-7; TRBD1 agrees at 8 bases. The V gene end was trimmed by 5 bases and the J gene end by 5 bases; junction bases not matched to a gene: 8. The germline V gene encodes CDR1 DFQATT and CDR2 SNEGSKA (reference sequence). The CDR3 runs to 13 residues. CDR3 nucleotide sequence: TGCAGTGCTCACCGGGACAGGAGGGACGAGCAGTACTTC. As protein: CSAHRDRRDEQYF.

The chain has TRBV20-1 and TRBJ1-2; TRBD1 matches at 7 bases. The CDR3 consists of 14 residues. From germline, CDR1 is DFQATT and CDR2 SNEGSKA (reference sequence). The J segment lost 3 bases and the V segment lost 5 bases, leaving 9 bases of the junction unmatched. The CDR3 sequence is CSARQTGRHYGYTF. CDR3 DNA: TGCAGTGCTCGCCAGACAGGGCGGCACTATGGCTACACCTTC.

In its sample, this clonotype was seen a few times. The genes are TRBV25-1 and TRBJ2-3; no definite D call. Per the germline V gene, CDR1 is MGHDK and CDR2 is SYGVNS. Trimming left V 9 bases short and J 5 bases short, with 9 bases between. The CDR3 runs to 11 residues. The CDR3 sequence: CASATLDTQYF. The CDR3 DNA sequence: TGTGCCAGTGCCACCCTAGATACGCAGTATTTT.

The sample holds a few counts of this clonotype. V and J are TRBV27 and TRBJ2-7; D gene uncertain. Germline CDR1 and CDR2: MNHEY and SMNVEV (reference sequence). Trimming shortened V by 2 bases and J by 2 bases, and 13 bases separated the two germline ends. This CDR3 has 15 residues. The CDR3 DNA sequence: TGTGCCAGCAGTTTAGCGTCGCAGCGAACCTACGAGCAGTACTTC. Protein sequence: CASSLASQRTYEQYF.

The V call is TRBV7-9, the J call TRBJ2-7; TRBD1 might be the D (6 bases). In germline, CDR1 is SEHNR, CDR2 FQNEAQ (reference sequence). Trimming shortened V by 1 base and J by 5 bases, and 15 bases separated the two germline ends. This CDR3 region has 15 residues. CDR3 DNA sequence: TGTGCCAGCAGCTTAGTTTGGGGACACAGTAACGAGCAGTACTTC. Protein product: CASSLVWGHSNEQYF. The whole variable domain, remainder taken from reference TRBV7-9 and TRBJ2-7, is DTGVSQNPRHKITKRGQNVTFRCDPISEHNRLYWYRQTLGQGPEFLTYFQNEAQLEKSRLLSDRFSAERPKGSFSTLEIQRTEQGDSAMYLCASSLVWGHSNEQYFGPGTRLTVT.

A note on this clonotype: An end of the junction does not agree with germline; a read error may underlie this. The chain links TRBV20-1 to TRBJ1-5, with a weak D call TRBD1 (5 bases). Germline CDR1 DFQATT, CDR2 SNEGSKA (reference sequence). The CDR3 contains 14 residues. Here the CDR3 reads CSARGFGANQSQHF. The CDR3 nucleotides are TGCAGTGCTAGGGGGTTTGGGGCTAATCAGTCCCAGCATTTT.

This clonotype was seen repeatedly, ten times or more. J is TRBJ2-6 and V is TRBV5-1; no clear D gene. V lost 1 base to trimming and J lost 2 bases, with 7 bases between them. Germline assignment: CDR1 SGHRS and CDR2 YFSETQ. The CDR3 sequence is 15 residues long. CDR3 coding DNA: TGCGCCAGCAGCTTGAAGGTACCTGGGGCCAACGTCCTGACTTTC. As protein: CASSLKVPGANVLTF.

This clonotype was detected only a few times. This chain uses TRBV3-1 with TRBJ2-5; D tentatively reads TRBD1 or TRBD2 (5 bases each). The CDR3 sequence is 16 residues long. Germline V gives CDR1 LGHDT, CDR2 YNNKEL (reference sequence). The ends were cut back, 0 bases at V and 5 bases at J, with 16 bases in the middle. CDR3 residues: CASSQDLPGTRETQYF. CDR3 sequence (DNA): TGTGCCAGCAGCCAAGATCTCCCAGGGACGAGGGAGACCCAGTACTTC.

This clonotype was found a few times. The chain recombines TRBV10-3 with TRBJ1-4; D is unclear. CDR1 is ENHRY, CDR2 SYGVKD, per germline. With 4 bases removed from V and 8 bases from J, the gap between germline ends came to 14 bases. The CDR3 extends over 14 amino acids. The CDR3 DNA sequence: TGTGCCATCAGTGCAGGTCTCCCGGGGGAAAAACTGTTTTTT. Encoded protein: CAISAGLPGEKLFF.

This clonotype showed up just a few times. In DNA, the CDR3 is TGTGCCAGCAGTGACCCAGGGGGAAGGTATTTT. Translating it yields CASSDPGGRYF. The chain employs TRBV25-1 and TRBJ2-3; 7 positions agree with TRBD1. Germline lookup yields CDR1 MGHDK and CDR2 SYGVNS. Trimming removed 3 bases from V and 14 bases from J; junction bases left unmatched: 5. CDR3 length equals 11 residues.

J is TRBJ1-4 and V is TRBV6-6; D not certain. V gave up 7 bases and J gave up 2 bases, with 8 bases separating them. This CDR3 contains 13 residues. Germline-derived CDR1 and CDR2 are MNHNY and SVGAGI (reference sequence). In nucleotides, the CDR3 is TGTGCCAGCACGACAAGTACTAATGAAAAACTGTTTTTT. This gives the protein CASTTSTNEKLFF.

The chain recombines TRBV6-1 with TRBJ1-1; D ambiguous. Deletions cut 0 bases from V and 10 bases from J, with 12 bases between. Looked up from germline, CDR1 is MNHNS and CDR2 is SASEGT. The CDR3 has 13 amino acids. CDR3 DNA sequence: TGTGCCAGCAGTGAAGCGGGAGCCCTGGGAGCTTTCTTT. Residues: CASSEAGALGAFF.

There are a few counts of this clonotype. V and J are TRBV20-1 and TRBJ2-1; 9 bases align to TRBD2. With 4 bases clipped from V and 0 bases from J, the junction kept 10 bases outside the gene matches. The CDR3 length is 17 residues. Germline-derived CDR1 and CDR2 are DFQATT and SNEGSKA (reference sequence). Here the CDR3 reads CSATGLAGRPSYNEQFF. DNA of the CDR3: TGCAGTGCTACAGGGCTAGCGGGGCGGCCCTCCTACAATGAGCAGTTCTTC.

The V and J genes are TRBV5-1 and TRBJ1-2; D is unresolved. This CDR3 is built from 13 residues. V dropped 1 base and J dropped 4 bases, with 8 bases sitting between them. Germline V gene sequence: CDR1 SGHRS, CDR2 YFSETQ. The CDR3 protein is CASSLLDGYGYTF. CDR3 DNA: TGCGCCAGCAGCTTGTTGGACGGCTATGGCTACACCTTC.

This clonotype was observed a few times. The chain combines TRBV29-1 with TRBJ2-4; 7 bases fit TRBD2. CDR1 and CDR2 from the germline V gene are SQVTM and ANQGSEA. The CDR3 runs to 13 residues. V shed 4 bases and J 4 bases; nucleotides not matched to a gene: 4. The CDR3 loop reads CSVVPSGKNIQYF. CDR3 in DNA: TGCAGCGTTGTCCCTAGCGGTAAAAACATTCAGTACTTC.

The V gene is TRBV4-2, the J gene TRBJ2-1; no definite D call. This CDR3 has 12 residues. Trimming took off 1 base at V and 7 bases at J, with 5 bases between the two ends. CDR1 is LGHNA and CDR2 is YNFKEQ in the germline V gene. The CDR3 loop reads CASSQVINEQFF. The CDR3 DNA is TGTGCCAGCAGCCAAGTGATTAATGAGCAGTTCTTC.

This clonotype showed up just a few times. V and J are TRBV24-1 and TRBJ1-2; D gene unclear. This CDR3 has 13 amino acids. V was trimmed by 5 bases and J by 2 bases, leaving 8 bases between them. Germline values: CDR1 KGHDR, CDR2 SFDVKD. CDR3 in amino acids: CATSAGRNYGYTF. CDR3 DNA: TGTGCCACCAGTGCCGGCAGGAACTATGGCTACACCTTC.

CDR3 loop: CASRPASRTSRDTEAFF. The CDR3 nucleotides read TGTGCCAGCAGGCCCGCTTCCAGGACATCTAGGGACACTGAAGCTTTCTTT. V usage is TRBV7-9 and J usage is TRBJ1-1; a possible D gene is TRBD1 (5 bases). CDR1 SEHNR and CDR2 FQNEAQ come from the germline V gene (reference sequence). This CDR3 comprises 17 residues. Deletions cut 6 bases from V and 3 bases from J, with 23 bases between.

This clonotype showed up just a few times. This sequence joins TRBV15 and TRBJ2-7, with TRBD1 matching over 7 bases. Trimming removed 2 bases from V and 3 bases from J; junction bases left unmatched: 10. In germline, CDR1 is LNHNV, CDR2 YYDKDF (reference sequence). This CDR3 has 16 residues. The CDR3 sequence is CATSRWRMGQFYEQYF. The CDR3 DNA reads TGTGCCACCAGCAGATGGAGGATGGGACAGTTCTACGAGCAGTACTTC.

The rearrangement uses TRBV4-1 and TRBJ1-1; D unclear. V was clipped by 2 bases and J by 1 base, with 11 bases between them. The CDR3 contains 15 residues. Germline V gene lookup returns CDR1 MGHRA and CDR2 YSYEKL. CDR3 DNA: TGCGCCAGCAGCCAATGGAGACACCCGAACACTGAAGCTTTCTTT. It is translated as CASSQWRHPNTEAFF.

In its sample, this clonotype was seen a few times. This chain uses TRBV2 with TRBJ2-3; D unresolved. The V end was cut by 2 bases, the J end by 7 bases, with 4 bases between. Germline V gene lookup returns CDR1 SNHLY and CDR2 FYNNEI. The CDR3 length is 11 residues. CDR3 sequence: CASSERYTQYF. CDR3 nucleotide sequence: TGTGCCAGCAGTGAAAGGTATACGCAGTATTTT. The variable domain in full, completed from reference TRBV2 and TRBJ2-3, reads EPEVTQTPSHQVTQMGQEVILRCVPISNHLYFYWYRQILGQKVEFLVSFYNNEISEKSEIFDDQFSVERPDGSNFTLKIRSTKLEDSAMYFCASSERYTQYFGPGTRLTVL.

This clonotype was picked up a small number of times. The rearrangement links TRBV7-2 to TRBJ2-6; D is uncertain. V was shortened by 5 bases and J by 0 bases, with 8 bases between the two germline ends. The CDR3 sequence is 15 residues long. Germline V CDR1 and CDR2: SGHTA, FQGNSA. CDR3 residues: CASSLRNSGANVLTF. The CDR3 DNA reads as TGTGCCAGCAGCCTCAGAAACTCTGGGGCCAACGTCCTGACTTTC.

This clonotype was detected only once. This chain connects TRBV3-1 to TRBJ2-4; TRBD2 aligns across 9 bases. The CDR3 contains 15 residues. V dropped 4 bases and J dropped 4; count of bases not matched to a gene: 5. Per germline, CDR1 LGHDT and CDR2 YNNKEL (reference sequence). The CDR3 is CASSLGLATKNIQYF. The CDR3, as DNA: TGTGCCAGCAGCCTAGGACTAGCGACAAAAAACATTCAGTACTTC.

The sample holds a few counts of this clonotype. This sequence joins TRBV7-9 and TRBJ2-5, with 7 positions matching TRBD1. The better agreement between TRBJ2-7 and the DNA end casts doubt on the J call. The germline V gene encodes CDR1 SEHNR and CDR2 FQNEAQ (reference sequence). The CDR3 has 15 residues. The CDR3 here is CASSSWRQGVGEQYF. In nucleotides, the CDR3 is TGTGCCAGCAGCTCATGGCGACAGGGAGTCGGCGAGCAGTACTTC.